The 31 T cell receptor beta chains in this list originate from one sample, sequenced in a study of T cells after yellow fever vaccination. TCRdb used MiXCR to reprocess the 5' RACE reads, holding one entry per CDR3 protein. The profile covers tens of thousands of distinct CDR3 sequences, with around 7.7% appearing a single time and about two fifths taken by the ten largest. This sample comprised CD8+ T cells sorted from PBMCs, obtained on the day of the yellow fever booster vaccination. These receptors all come from a young man who received the YFV17D yellow fever vaccine.

The chain employs TRBV14 and TRBJ2-3; tentative D call: TRBD2 (7 bases). Trimming took 3 bases from V and 0 from J, leaving 13 bases between them. The CDR3 contains 16 residues. CDR1 SGHDN and CDR2 FVKESK come from the germline V gene. Written as DNA, the CDR3 is TGTGCCAGCAGCCACCTGGGGGGGCTGAGCACAGATACGCAGTATTTT. As protein: CASSHLGGLSTDTQYF.

The V call is TRBV28, the J call TRBJ2-7; the D is unclear. V gave up 1 base and J gave up 2 bases, with 3 bases separating them. The germline V gene has CDR1 MDHEN and CDR2 SYDVKM. The CDR3 totals 12 residues. CDR3 region: CASSLYAYEQYF. In DNA, the CDR3 is TGTGCCAGCAGTTTATACGCCTACGAGCAGTACTTC.

This clonotype was observed at least ten times. The chain has TRBV29-1 and TRBJ2-7; D might be TRBD2 (7 bases). V gave up 3 bases and J gave up 6 bases, with 9 bases separating them. Germline V gene sequence: CDR1 SQVTM, CDR2 ANQGSEA. The CDR3 has 11 amino acids. The CDR3 DNA sequence: TGCAGCGTTGATAGGGGGGGCGAGCAGTACTTC. It codes for CSVDRGGEQYF.

This clonotype occurred a few times. The chain uses TRBV6-5 and TRBJ2-2; TRBD1 matches 7 bases. CDR1 and CDR2 from the germline V gene are MNHEY and SVGAGI. The CDR3 runs 14 residues. Germline trimming cut 7 bases from V and 5 bases from J; bases unmatched to any gene: 7. CDR3 sequence: CASNSGTETGELFF. The CDR3 nucleotides read TGTGCCAGCAATTCCGGGACAGAAACCGGGGAGCTGTTTTTT.

The table lists this clonotype with a few counts. This sequence joins TRBV20-1 and TRBJ2-1; D may be TRBD1 (5 bases). CDR3 length: 16 amino acids. The V and J ends lost 0 bases and 4 bases respectively, with 16 bases between them. Germline lookup yields CDR1 DFQATT and CDR2 SNEGSKA (reference sequence). The CDR3 loop reads CSARDPGGPGYNEQFF. The DNA of the CDR3 is TGCAGTGCTAGAGATCCTGGCGGTCCAGGGTACAATGAGCAGTTCTTC.

This clonotype was seen at least ten times. This CDR3 reads CASRIGGANTGELFF. The DNA of the CDR3 is TGTGCCAGCAGAATCGGCGGGGCGAACACCGGGGAGCTGTTTTTT. This chain joins TRBV28 and TRBJ2-2; possibly TRBD2 for D (6 bases). V lost 6 bases and J lost 0, with 11 bases in between. The CDR3 has 15 residues. The germline CDR1 and CDR2 sequences are MDHEN and SYDVKM. The full variable domain, in which reference TRBV28 and TRBJ2-2 provide the parts outside the CDR3, is DVKVTQSSRYLVKRTGEKVFLECVQDMDHENMFWYRQDPGLGLRLIYFSYDVKMKEKGDIPEGYSVSREKKERFSLILESASTNQTSMYLCASRIGGANTGELFFGEGSRLTVL.

This clonotype was seen a handful of times. The rearrangement joins TRBV29-1 to TRBJ2-2, with a tentative D call TRBD1 (6 bases). The CDR3 consists of 13 residues. V gave up 3 bases and J gave up 5 bases, with 10 bases separating them. The germline V gene encodes CDR1 SQVTM and CDR2 ANQGSEA. This CDR3 reads CSVDPGETGELFF. The CDR3 DNA sequence: TGCAGCGTTGATCCAGGGGAGACCGGGGAGCTGTTTTTT.

This clonotype was observed a handful of times. This chain joins TRBV7-2 and TRBJ2-3; D is uncertain. CDR1 SGHTA and CDR2 FQGNSA come from the germline V gene. The V end was cut by 5 bases, the J end by 0 bases, with 15 bases between. This CDR3 contains 16 residues. The CDR3 reads CASSPSLSTSTDTQYF. CDR3 DNA: TGTGCCAGCAGCCCCTCCCTTTCCACTAGCACAGATACGCAGTATTTT.

V and J are TRBV15 and TRBJ2-7, with no clear D. The V gene lost 8 bases and the J gene lost 1 base, with 12 bases spanning the gap. In germline, CDR1 is LNHNV, CDR2 YYDKDF (reference sequence). The CDR3 has 13 residues. DNA of the CDR3: TGTGCCACCCTTCGCCCAGGATCCTACGAGCAGTACTTC. This translates into CATLRPGSYEQYF.

The V call is TRBV7-9, the J call TRBJ2-1, with D perhaps TRBD1 (6 bases). CDR1 and CDR2 (germline): SEHNR, FQNEAQ (reference sequence). Trimming cost V 7 bases and J 3 bases, with 10 bases left between them. The CDR3 contains 13 residues. DNA for the CDR3: TGTGCCAGCACAGGGGAAGGCTACAATGAGCAGTTCTTC. Translating gives CASTGEGYNEQFF.

The chain has TRBV18 and TRBJ2-7; TRBD1 aligns across 9 bases. With V trimmed by 5 bases and J by 5 bases, 7 bases remained unmatched. Germline assignment: CDR1 KGHSH and CDR2 LQKENI. CDR3 length equals 14 residues. The CDR3: CASSAGTGMDEQYF. The DNA for the CDR3 is TGTGCCAGCTCAGCCGGGACAGGGATGGACGAGCAGTACTTC.

This clonotype appeared a single time. The CDR3 is CASSVRRPSINEQFF. The CDR3 bases are TGTGCCAGCAGCGTAAGGCGTCCTAGTATTAATGAGCAGTTCTTC. The chain is built from TRBV9 and TRBJ2-1; D not resolved. CDR1 is SGDLS and CDR2 is YYNGEE in the germline V gene. V lost 1 base, J lost 7 bases, and 15 bases lay in between. The CDR3 length is 15 residues. The full variable domain, its missing parts supplied by reference TRBV9 and TRBJ2-1, is DSGVTQTPKHLITATGQRVTLRCSPRSGDLSVYWYQQSLDQGLQFLIQYYNGEERAKGNILERFSAQQFPDLHSELNLSSLELGDSALYFCASSVRRPSINEQFFGPGTRLTVL.

The chain has TRBV5-1 and TRBJ2-7; 7 bases match TRBD2. Per germline, CDR1 SGHRS and CDR2 YFSETQ. The V segment lost 1 base and the J segment 4 bases; nucleotides outside the gene matches: 8. The CDR3 consists of 15 residues. For the CDR3, the DNA is TGCGCCAGCAGCTTGCGGTCTAGCGGTGGGTACGAGCAGTACTTC. It encodes CASSLRSSGGYEQYF.

This chain connects TRBV6-1 to TRBJ2-7; D gene uncertain. Trimming stripped 0 bases from V and 0 bases from J, with 9 bases between. This CDR3 spans 15 amino acids. Germline V lookup: CDR1 MNHNS, CDR2 SASEGT. CDR3 DNA sequence: TGTGCCAGCAGTGAAGCGGCAGCGAGCTCCTACGAGCAGTACTTC. It is translated as CASSEAAASSYEQYF.

The chain employs TRBV12-3 or TRBV12-4 and TRBJ2-5, with 10 positions matching TRBD2. The CDR3 is made up of 15 amino acids. V shed 2 bases, J shed 3 bases, and the junction held 3 bases outside the gene matches. The CDR3 loop is CASSLLAGVEETQYF. CDR3 in DNA: TGTGCCAGCAGTTTACTAGCGGGAGTCGAAGAGACCCAGTACTTC.

This clonotype has a handful of counts. The chain is built from TRBV5-1 and TRBJ2-2, with D possibly matching TRBD2 (5 bases). Looked up from germline, CDR1 is SGHRS and CDR2 is YFSETQ. This CDR3 is 17 amino acids long. The V end lost 0 bases, the J end lost 0 bases, and 12 bases lay between the germline ends. Written as DNA, the CDR3 is TGCGCCAGCAGCTTGGCCGGGGTAACTGCGAACACCGGGGAGCTGTTTTTT. This translates into CASSLAGVTANTGELFF.

This clonotype was seen many times. J is TRBJ2-7 and V is TRBV6-2 or TRBV6-3; 9 nucleotides match TRBD2. The V segment lost 4 bases and the J segment 6 bases; nucleotides outside the gene matches: 7. The length of the CDR3 is 14 residues. Germline values: CDR1 MNHEY, CDR2 SVGEGT. The CDR3 region is CASSFPLAGTEQYF. The CDR3 DNA reads TGTGCCAGCAGTTTTCCCCTAGCGGGGACCGAGCAGTACTTC.

This chain uses TRBV6-1 with TRBJ1-3; D call uncertain. This CDR3 contains 13 residues. The germline gives CDR1 MNHNS, CDR2 SASEGT. Trimming shortened V by 5 bases and J by 0 bases, and 5 bases separated the two germline ends. CDR3 sequence reads: CASSRGSGNTIYF. The CDR3 region has the DNA TGTGCCAGCAGTCGAGGCTCTGGAAACACCATATATTTT.

The J gene is TRBJ1-2, the V gene TRBV25-1; D not resolved. The CDR3 covers 13 residues. Deletions cut 3 bases from V and 0 bases from J, with 5 bases between. In germline, CDR1 is MGHDK, CDR2 SYGVNS. CDR3 residues: CASSDLANYGYTF. For the CDR3, the DNA is TGTGCCAGCAGTGACTTAGCTAACTATGGCTACACCTTC.

The CDR3, as DNA: TGTGCCAGCAGTTACGTTTTCGCTAGCGGGCCGGGTAATGAGCAGTTCTTC. Amino acids: CASSYVFASGPGNEQFF. The chain recombines TRBV6-5 with TRBJ2-1, with 8 bases fitting TRBD2. With V trimmed by 2 bases and J by 7 bases, 13 bases remained unmatched. Germline V gene sequence: CDR1 MNHEY, CDR2 SVGAGI. There are 17 residues in the CDR3.

Comments on this clonotype: Here the CDR3 omits its conserved ending phenylalanine or tryptophan, so a read error is the likely source. The V gene is TRBV3-1, the J gene TRBJ2-5; maybe TRBD1 (6 bases). V lost 3 bases and J lost 5, with 16 bases in between. The germline gives CDR1 LGHDT, CDR2 YNNKEL (reference sequence). The CDR3 is made up of 15 amino acids. The CDR3, as DNA: TGTGCCAGCAGCCATGTGCGGACAGTGGAGGAGACCCAGTACTAC. Protein: CASSHVRTVEETQYY.

The genes are TRBV24-1 and TRBJ2-1; 9 bases align to TRBD2. The trim removed 0 bases at V and 1 base at J, leaving 12 bases unmatched. Germline V gene sequence: CDR1 KGHDR, CDR2 SFDVKD. CDR3 size: 20 residues. CDR3 residues: CATSDLQGLAGSWSYNEQFF. As DNA, the CDR3 is TGTGCCACCAGTGATTTGCAAGGGCTAGCGGGGAGCTGGTCCTACAATGAGCAGTTCTTC.

This clonotype was seen a few times. The rearrangement uses TRBV7-6 and TRBJ2-7; D might be TRBD1 or TRBD2, each matching 5 bases. The CDR3 spans 16 residues. V lost 0 bases and J lost 0, with 12 bases in between. CDR1 and CDR2 (germline): SGHVS, FNYEAQ. The CDR3 spells CASSLAGVVSSYEQYF. The CDR3 nucleotides are TGTGCCAGCAGCTTAGCGGGGGTAGTCAGCTCCTACGAGCAGTACTTC.

This clonotype has more than one count but fewer than ten. The chain uses TRBV12-3 or TRBV12-4 and TRBJ2-3; a possible D gene is TRBD2 (6 bases). The CDR3 has 14 residues. V was shortened by 5 bases and J by 2 bases, with 11 bases between the two germline ends. The CDR3 coding sequence is TGTGCCAGCAGTGGCGCGGGACCCACAGATACGCAGTATTTT. Its protein is CASSGAGPTDTQYF.

This clonotype occurred a few times. The chain uses TRBV9 and TRBJ2-2; 9 bases align to TRBD1. The CDR3 has 17 amino acids. After removal of 3 bases from V and 7 bases from J, the junction contained 13 bases not matched to a gene. Germline CDR1 is SGDLS and CDR2 is YYNGEE. This chain's CDR3 is CASSERRDREGGGELFF. The CDR3 DNA reads TGTGCCAGCAGCGAGCGCCGGGACAGGGAAGGCGGCGGGGAGCTGTTTTTT. Based on the CDR3 plus reference TRBV9 and TRBJ2-2, the full variable domain is DSGVTQTPKHLITATGQRVTLRCSPRSGDLSVYWYQQSLDQGLQFLIQYYNGEERAKGNILERFSAQQFPDLHSELNLSSLELGDSALYFCASSERRDREGGGELFFGEGSRLTVL.

This clonotype was detected a few times. The chain links TRBV20-1 to TRBJ2-7; 10 positions agree with TRBD2. With V trimmed by 5 bases and J by 2 bases, 3 bases remained unmatched. The CDR3 totals 13 residues. CDR1 and CDR2 from the germline V gene are DFQATT and SNEGSKA (reference sequence). Here the CDR3 DNA reads TGCAGTGCTTGGACTAGCGGTGCCTACGAGCAGTACTTC. Translating it yields CSAWTSGAYEQYF.

This clonotype was detected a few times. This chain uses TRBV7-8 with TRBJ2-1; weak D call: TRBD1 (5 bases). Germline CDR1 and CDR2: SGHVS and FQNEAQ. CDR3 length: 12 amino acids. The germline V and J ends were trimmed by 6 bases and 9 bases, with 12 bases remaining between them. The CDR3 nucleotides read TGTGCCAGCAGGGTAGGGGTTTCTGAGCAGTTCTTC. Translated, it gives CASRVGVSEQFF.

This clonotype has just a few counts. CDR3: CAWSVLVSTYEQYF. The CDR3, as DNA: TGTGCCTGGAGTGTACTTGTAAGCACCTACGAGCAGTACTTC. V usage is TRBV30 and J usage is TRBJ2-7; D unclear. V lost 0 bases and J 2 bases, leaving 11 bases between the germline ends. The germline gives CDR1 GTSNPN, CDR2 SVGIG (reference sequence). This CDR3 spans 14 amino acids.

This clonotype was counted between two and nine times. V is TRBV5-1 and J is TRBJ2-7, with 8 bases matching TRBD2. Germline values: CDR1 SGHRS, CDR2 YFSETQ. Germline trimming cut 2 bases from V and 7 bases from J; bases unmatched to any gene: 8. The CDR3 length is 14 residues. CDR3 bases: TGCGCCAGCAGCTTTTCGCGGGAGGCTTTGGAGCAGTACTTC. Translation gives CASSFSREALEQYF.

The rearrangement joins TRBV11-2 to TRBJ1-6; 7 positions match TRBD1. This CDR3 is 14 amino acids long. The ends lost 5 bases at V and 9 bases at J; junction bases unmatched: 7. The germline CDR1 and CDR2 sequences are SGHAT and FQNNGV. CDR3 residues: CASSLRDSGSPLHF. DNA of the CDR3: TGTGCCAGCAGCCTCCGGGACAGCGGTTCACCCCTCCACTTT.

This clonotype was seen more than once but under ten times. The chain links TRBV9 to TRBJ2-7, with TRBD2 matching over 7 bases. The CDR3 extends over 16 amino acids. The J segment lost 7 bases and the V segment lost 0 bases, leaving 13 bases of the junction unmatched. Germline V gene sequence: CDR1 SGDLS, CDR2 YYNGEE. The CDR3: CASSVGTGGGEGEQYF. DNA of the CDR3: TGTGCCAGCAGCGTAGGCACAGGTGGAGGGGAGGGGGAGCAGTACTTC.